Here is one T cell receptor (beta chain) with its context. Its antigen is as yet unknown. A junction end diverges from the germline sequence, so it may reflect a read error. Germline lookup yields CDR1 SGHTA and CDR2 FQGNSA. This CDR3 contains 15 residues. This sample is drawn from a study of lung T cells in sarcoidosis with Löfgren's syndrome. Points from the study as a whole: These T cells were suggested, not shown, to recognize a putative antigen. Versus controls, Löfgren's syndrome patients reportedly showed TRAV12-1 and TRBV2 as most expanded.

TCRdb independently ran MiXCR on the reads; one entry per CDR3 protein. The sample lists 3,000 to 3,500 distinct CDR3 sequences, 15% to 20% seen once, with 7.2% in the top ten. The V call is TRBV7-2, the J call TRBJ2-2; 7 bases map to TRBD1. The sequencing sample was made of CD4+ T cells from bronchoalveolar lavage. The receptor was derived from a human donor with sarcoidosis (Löfgren's syndrome or another form), or a control subject (not recorded which). The CDR3 loop is CACSLERGRTGEPFF. The CDR3 DNA follows: TGTGCCTGCAGCTTGGAAAGGGGGCGGACCGGGGAGCCGTTTTTT. Supplemented by reference TRBV7-2 and TRBJ2-2, the full variable domain reads GAGVSQSPSNKVTEKGKDVELRCDPISGHTALYWYRQSLGQGLEFLIYFQGNSAPDKSGLPSDRFSAERTGGSVSTLTIQRTQQEDSAVYLCACSLERGRTGEPFFGEGSRLTVL.